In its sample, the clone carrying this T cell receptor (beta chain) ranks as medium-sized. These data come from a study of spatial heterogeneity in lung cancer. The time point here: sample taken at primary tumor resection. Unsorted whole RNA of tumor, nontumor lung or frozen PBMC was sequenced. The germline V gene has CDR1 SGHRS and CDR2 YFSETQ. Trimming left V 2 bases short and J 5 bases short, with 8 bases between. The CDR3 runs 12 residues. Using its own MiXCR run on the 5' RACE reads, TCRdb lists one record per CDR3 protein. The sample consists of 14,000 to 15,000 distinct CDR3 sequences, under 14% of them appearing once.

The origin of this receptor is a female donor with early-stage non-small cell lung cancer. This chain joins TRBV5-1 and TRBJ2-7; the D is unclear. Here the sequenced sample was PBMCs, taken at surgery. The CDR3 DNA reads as TGCGCCAGCAGCTTACCAGCTGACGAGCAGTACTTC. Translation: CASSLPADEQYF.